The rows below give T cell receptor beta chains drawn from one sample of a study of T cells expressing NK-cell markers. No DNA is given; TCRdb re-called the 5' RACE reads and lists each CDR3 protein once. The sample's table shows 500,000 or so distinct CDR3 sequences. Sequencing used blood T cells: a sorted CD56 or NKG2C T cell subset, CD4+ or CD8+ T cells, or bulk PBMC T cells (not recorded which). These receptors all stem from a man younger than 35 in good health. The CDR3 runs from the conserved cysteine through the conserved F or W.

V gene	J gene	CDR3 length	CDR3 protein
TRBV6-1	TRBJ1-5	13	CASRDSRGQPQHF
TRBV6-5	TRBJ2-5	15	CASSYSSTSGETQYF
TRBV7-8	TRBJ1-1	14	CASRTRDSGTEAFF
TRBV5-1	TRBJ2-1	14	CASSLVKNGTPQFF
TRBV12-3/TRBV12-4	TRBJ2-3	13	CASTVSGGDTQYF
TRBV6-2/TRBV6-3	TRBJ2-7	18	CASSSPRASGRSVYEQYF
TRBV15	TRBJ2-5	15	CATSRNTGFQETQYF
TRBV5-1	TRBJ2-6	15	CASSLRSTGANVLTF
TRBV12-3/TRBV12-4	TRBJ2-5	15	CASRDTGLIQETQYF
TRBV4-1	TRBJ2-1	19	CASSQDWGGRAVGRNEQFF
TRBV13	TRBJ2-4	17	CASSLGLITIAKNIQYF
TRBV5-1	TRBJ1-2	14	CASSPLDGVYGYTF
TRBV6-5	TRBJ2-1	19	CASSYSIPVTRISYNEQFF
TRBV12-5	TRBJ2-2	16	CASGWTSGSVSGELFF
TRBV18	TRBJ2-1	14	CASSPPSGYNEQFF
TRBV12-3/TRBV12-4	TRBJ2-1	14	CASRTTFGSNEQFF
TRBV3-1	TRBJ2-3	17	CASSQDRLGLGADTQYF
TRBV6-2/TRBV6-3	TRBJ2-7	15	CATSTRVQDLYEQYF
TRBV28	TRBJ1-6	15	CATEGRGYRNSPLHF
TRBV7-2	TRBJ2-1	16	CASRGGGYSSYNEQFF
TRBV10-3	TRBJ2-7	14	CATTDSGNSYEQYF
TRBV29-1	TRBJ2-1	12	CSVGLGRNEQFF
TRBV5-1	TRBJ1-1	19	CASSLYRQGRKGYYTEAFF
TRBV20-1	TRBJ1-4	13	CSAQHGNEEKLFF
TRBV29-1	TRBJ2-3	17	CSAGSGTSGSVTDTQYF
TRBV28	TRBJ2-5	20	CASSSLISLIGTGGVETQYF
TRBV29-1	TRBJ2-5	12	CSVADYQETQYF
TRBV20-1	TRBJ2-7	14	CSGTPGTSIYEQYF
TRBV15	TRBJ2-7	15	CATSRGGTGRLEQYF
TRBV5-1	TRBJ2-1	14	CASRPSTGYNEQFF
TRBV11-2	TRBJ2-5	16	CASSLRDSEWQETQYF
TRBV19	TRBJ2-5	13	CASSMDMGETQYF
TRBV12-3/TRBV12-4	TRBJ1-1	16	CASSLSGGGWGTEAFF
TRBV27	TRBJ1-1	13	CASGGQGRTEAFF
TRBV19	TRBJ1-4	18	CASSIRGTAVATNEKLFF
TRBV5-5	TRBJ2-3	17	CASSSPPQRRLTDTQYF
TRBV11-2	TRBJ1-4	14	CASSAGTHNEKLFF
TRBV18	TRBJ2-1	15	CASSPSSGLAYEQFF
TRBV5-5	TRBJ1-5	15	CASSVGHLSNQPQHF
TRBV20-1	TRBJ2-7	17	CSVAARDNSFPSYEQYF
TRBV12-3/TRBV12-4	TRBJ1-5	15	CASSLDRQGVQPQHF
TRBV5-1	TRBJ2-5	15	CASSLALLRGETQYF
TRBV9	TRBJ1-2	16	CASSVEGLGNNYGYTF
TRBV29-1	TRBJ2-3	14	CSVDTSGRANTQYF
TRBV3-1	TRBJ2-2	14	CASSFQSVAGELFF
TRBV7-9	TRBJ2-3	14	CASSFLAGVDTQYF
TRBV28	TRBJ2-7	14	CASSSAGALTEQYF
TRBV6-2/TRBV6-3	TRBJ2-1	14	CASRPGLVYNEQFF
TRBV30	TRBJ2-7	15	CAWSAPGQVKFEQYF
TRBV5-6	TRBJ1-4	18	CASSLGFAGTAVNEKLFF
TRBV20-1	TRBJ1-2	15	CSAREGGTGDGGYTF
TRBV12-3/TRBV12-4	TRBJ2-5	15	CASSQNRGRRETQYF
TRBV13	TRBJ2-3	20	CASSSRSLPGLADRTDTQYF
TRBV18	TRBJ2-3	19	CASSPSSRLAGGGTDTQYF